The 13 T cell receptor beta chains below all came from one sample that was sequenced in a study of beta chain features in type 1 diabetes. Of the isolated RNA, all was reverse transcribed, and so the sequenced material was expressed TCRB transcripts. Clones were read by immunoSEQ multiplex PCR, and TCRdb kept only the in-frame ones, dropping some. Here the sample spans hundreds of thousands of clones, around a sixth being singletons. The sample was naive CD4+ T cells from blood. These receptors all come from a man younger than 35 in good health.

The chain is built from TRBV29-1 and TRBJ1-1; 10 nucleotides line up with TRBD1. Germline V gives CDR1 SQVTM, CDR2 ANQGSEA. This CDR3 comprises 12 residues. The trim removed 5 bases at V and 9 bases at J, leaving 6 bases unmatched. DNA of the CDR3: TGCAGCGTTACGACAGGGGGCGCGAAAGCTTTCTTT. Translating gives CSVTTGGAKAFF.

This clone occurred a few times. This chain links TRBV27 with TRBJ2-3; D may correspond to TRBD1 or TRBD2 (5 bases each). The CDR3 sequence is 16 residues long. The germline CDR1 and CDR2 sequences are MNHEY and SMNVEV (reference sequence). Trimming took off 2 bases at V and 1 base at J, with 13 bases between the two ends. The CDR3: CASSLMGVGGTDTQYF. The CDR3 DNA sequence: TGTGCCAGCAGTTTAATGGGGGTAGGGGGCACAGATACGCAGTATTTT.

This clone has just a few counts. This chain links TRBV7-2 with TRBJ2-3; possible D gene TRBD1, 5 bases. Germline values: CDR1 SGHTA, CDR2 FQGNSA. The CDR3 extends over 14 amino acids. The ends were cut back, 7 bases at V and 0 bases at J, with 11 bases in the middle. The DNA of the CDR3 is TGTGCCAGCATGGGGCACATTAGCACAGATACGCAGTATTTT. It yields the protein CASMGHISTDTQYF. The full variable domain, completed using reference TRBV7-2 and TRBJ2-3, is GAGVSQSPSNKVTEKGKDVELRCDPISGHTALYWYRQSLGQGLEFLIYFQGNSAPDKSGLPSDRFSAERTGGSVSTLTIQRTQQEDSAVYLCASMGHISTDTQYFGPGTRLTVL.

There are a few counts of this clone. The chain is built from TRBV7-3 and TRBJ2-3; 9 bases line up with TRBD1. The CDR3 covers 13 residues. Germline CDR1 is SGHTA and CDR2 is FQGTGA. Trimming took 4 bases from V and 4 from J; bases not matched to a gene: 0. The CDR3 DNA reads TGTGCCAGCAGCTACAGGGGGCCAGATACGCAGTATTTT. This encodes CASSYRGPDTQYF.

The chain couples TRBV29-1 to TRBJ1-5; D unclear. The CDR3 is 13 amino acids. CDR1 and CDR2 from the germline V gene are SQVTM and ANQGSEA. Trimming left V 3 bases short and J 7 bases short, with 13 bases between. The CDR3 DNA reads TGCAGCGTTGAGGGTTTGCTCGGCCAGCCCCAGCATTTT. Protein sequence: CSVEGLLGQPQHF.

This clone was counted a few times. The rearrangement uses TRBV7-9 and TRBJ2-1; no definite D call. The germline V gene encodes CDR1 SEHNR and CDR2 FQNEAQ (reference sequence). This CDR3 spans 13 amino acids. Trimming left V 2 bases short and J 8 bases short, with 10 bases between. CDR3 residues: CASSLMVGDEQFF. DNA of the CDR3: TGTGCCAGCAGCTTAATGGTTGGGGATGAGCAGTTCTTC.

This sequence joins TRBV6-1 and TRBJ1-2; D is undetermined. V was trimmed by 7 bases and J by 6 bases, leaving 6 bases between them. Germline V gene data show CDR1 as MNHNS and CDR2 as SASEGT. This CDR3 comprises 10 residues. DNA for the CDR3: TGTGCCAGCAACCTAAATGGCTACACCTTC. It encodes CASNLNGYTF.

This chain connects TRBV4-2 to TRBJ2-1, with D perhaps matching TRBD2 (6 bases). This CDR3 comprises 14 residues. Trimming pared 4 bases from V and 7 bases from J, leaving 14 bases between. In germline, CDR1 is LGHNA, CDR2 YNFKEQ. CDR3 sequence: CASSPRTTNNEQFF. The CDR3 DNA is TGTGCCAGCAGCCCTAGGACTACTAATAATGAGCAGTTCTTC.

This clone was picked up a small number of times. The chain uses TRBV7-2 and TRBJ1-5, with D possibly matching TRBD1 (6 bases). Looked up from germline, CDR1 is SGHTA and CDR2 is FQGNSA. The CDR3 is 14 amino acids. The germline V and J ends were trimmed by 5 bases and 2 bases, with 10 bases remaining between them. The CDR3 nucleotides read TGTGCCAGCAGCCGGGGGCGGGGCAATCAGCCCCAGCATTTT. Protein: CASSRGRGNQPQHF.

The chain has TRBV7-9 and TRBJ2-1, with TRBD2 matching 8 bases. This CDR3 has 17 residues. With V trimmed by 5 bases and J by 3 bases, 12 bases remained unmatched. The germline gives CDR1 SEHNR, CDR2 FQNEAQ (reference sequence). In nucleotides, the CDR3 is TGTGCCAGCAGCCCCTGGACTAGCAGCTTAGTCTACAATGAGCAGTTCTTC. This gives the protein CASSPWTSSLVYNEQFF. The entire variable domain, with the rest obtained from reference TRBV7-9 and TRBJ2-1, is as follows: DTGVSQNPRHKITKRGQNVTFRCDPISEHNRLYWYRQTLGQGPEFLTYFQNEAQLEKSRLLSDRFSAERPKGSFSTLEIQRTEQGDSAMYLCASSPWTSSLVYNEQFFGPGTRLTVL.

This clone turned up a few times. Other nucleotide sequences from this sample produce the same CDR3. The chain joins TRBV18 to TRBJ2-7; D is perhaps TRBD2 (7 bases). V lost 3 bases and J lost 1, with 10 bases in between. Germline-derived CDR1 and CDR2 are KGHSH and LQKENI. The CDR3 spans 14 residues. The CDR3 sequence: CASSPGGLSYEQYF. The CDR3 nucleotides read TGTGCCAGCTCACCCGGGGGGCTTTCCTACGAGCAGTACTTC. The full variable domain, rest sourced from reference TRBV18 and TRBJ2-7, is NAGVMQNPRHLVRRRGQEARLRCSPMKGHSHVYWYRQLPEEGLKFMVYLQKENIIDESGMPKERFSAEFPKEGPSILRIQQVVRGDSAAYFCASSPGGLSYEQYFGPGTRLTVT.

The chain couples TRBV5-5 to TRBJ1-1; D not resolved. The CDR3 contains 12 residues. Germline CDR1 is SGHKS and CDR2 is YYEKEE (reference sequence). V was clipped by 7 bases and J by 4 bases, with 11 bases between them. CDR3 loop: CASARVGTEAFF. CDR3 DNA sequence: TGTGCCAGCGCCCGGGTAGGCACTGAAGCTTTCTTT.

This clone has only a few counts. The chain links TRBV28 to TRBJ2-7; D is unclear. The germline V gene has CDR1 MDHEN and CDR2 SYDVKM. Trimming removed 1 base from V and 4 bases from J, with 14 bases in between. The CDR3 has 15 residues. The CDR3 sequence: CASSLSDNPVYEQYF. CDR3 nucleotide sequence: TGTGCCAGCAGTTTATCGGATAATCCCGTATACGAGCAGTACTTC.